The 4 T cell receptor beta chains listed next were all sequenced from one sample in a study of T cell responses to AZD1222 COVID-19 vaccine. This table comes from immunoSEQ multiplex PCR, and its TCRdb copy is limited to in-frame clones, with some not included. The repertoire includes tens of thousands of clones, 88% of them detected once, and approximately 25% sits in the top ten. Material: peripheral blood, obtained 28 days after the second AZD1222 dose. The receptors stem from an adult who received the AZD1222 COVID-19 vaccine.

The chain is built from TRBV4-3 and TRBJ2-7; 9 bases line up with TRBD2. Germline V gene sequence: CDR1 LGHNA, CDR2 YSLEER. The CDR3 sequence is 15 residues long. Trimming removed 4 bases from V and 4 bases from J; junction bases left unmatched: 8. This CDR3 reads CASSRGGAGGYEQYF. CDR3 nucleotide sequence: TGCGCCAGCAGCCGAGGAGGAGCGGGAGGTTACGAGCAGTACTTC.

The chain recombines TRBV6-5 with TRBJ1-4; D is perhaps TRBD1 (5 bases). Per germline, CDR1 MNHEY and CDR2 SVGAGI. Trimming pared 4 bases from V and 7 bases from J, leaving 13 bases between. This CDR3 has 14 residues. The CDR3 is CASSSGSAGEKLFF. CDR3 in DNA: TGTGCCAGCAGTTCAGGGAGTGCGGGTGAAAAACTGTTTTTT.

V usage is TRBV5-6 and J usage is TRBJ1-4, with TRBD1 identical over 10 bases. Per the germline V gene, CDR1 is SGHDT and CDR2 is YYEEEE. The V gene end was trimmed by 3 bases and the J gene end by 3 bases; junction bases not matched to a gene: 5. The CDR3 length is 16 residues. The CDR3 nucleotides read TGTGCCAGCAGCTACGGGACAGGGGTCGCTAATGAAAAACTGTTTTTT. It specifies CASSYGTGVANEKLFF.

V is TRBV18 and J is TRBJ2-4; the D is unclear. V lost 2 bases and J 3 bases, leaving 2 bases between the germline ends. This CDR3 spans 12 amino acids. The germline gives CDR1 KGHSH, CDR2 LQKENI. CDR3 region: CASSPGKNIQYF. CDR3 bases: TGTGCCAGCTCACCAGGCAAAAACATTCAGTACTTC.